Detailed here is one T cell receptor (beta chain). Which antigen it targets is not known. No much larger clonotype is one base removed from it; base qualities were not supplied. The trial excluded patients who had a history of autoimmune disease or were on systemic immunosuppression. Peripheral blood for TCR sequencing was collected from all dose cohorts at baseline, on cycle 4 day 1, and on cycle 7 day 1. The samples were taken from a phase I, first-in-human, multicenter, open-label dose-escalation trial of ivuxolimab. The trial enrolled adults with locally advanced or metastatic head and neck squamous cell, hepatocellular, melanoma or renal cell carcinoma. Before TCR sequencing, CD4+ T cells and CD8+ T cells were sorted from peripheral blood as separate populations. The sample originates from a study of OX40 agonist ivuxolimab in advanced cancers. As for the study more broadly: The costimulatory receptor OX40 (CD134) was targeted by ivuxolimab, a fully human IgG2 agonistic monoclonal antibody. Intravenous ivuxolimab was administered to patients every 2 weeks at six dose levels: 0.01, 0.1, 0.3, 1.5, 3 and 10 mg/kg. Of the 52 patients in dose escalation, 19 had hepatocellular carcinoma, about 15 had melanoma, 9 had renal cell carcinoma and 9 had head and neck cancer. In the dose-escalation cohort, nearly 85% of patients were male, and the mean age was approximately 60 years with a range of roughly 20 to 80. Patients were allowed to have had prior anti-PD-1, anti-PD-L1 or anti-CTLA-4 therapy, and approximately 40% of the dose-escalation patients had been treated with checkpoint inhibitors. Partial responses occurred in three dose-escalation patients: two with cutaneous melanoma and one with hepatocellular carcinoma. Peripheral TCRbeta sequencing aimed to test whether ivuxolimab altered TCR sequence diversity and caused clonal T-cell expansion. The paper reports the monotherapy dose-escalation portion (N of about 54 patients) of the phase I ivuxolimab trial. General findings and caveats noted by the study authors: On average, CD8+ T cells showed more expanded clones than CD4+ T cells after ivuxolimab. At doses from 0.1 to 3.0 mg/kg, clonal expansion was seen in both CD4+ and CD8+ blood T cells between baseline and week 6. Antigen specificity was not determined for the clonally expanded peripheral T cells. Partial responders in the 0.1-3.0 mg/kg groups had among the lowest normalized peripheral clonal expansion, especially among CD8+ T cells. Low levels of normalized T-cell clonal expansion were also seen in some patients who did not respond.

Genomic DNA was extracted from sorted cells for sequencing of the TCRbeta CDR3 region. TCRbeta CDR3 regions were sequenced using the immunoSEQ Assay. What TCRdb holds here is the immuneACCESS table cut down to in-frame rearrangements. Part of the clones is not present; checked against another copy, under half of the missing clones reflect an unresolved V gene, and the others are unexplained. The table for this sample lists 25,000 to 35,000 clones; about 88% of them were counted only once. Roughly a quarter of the sample is in the top ten clones. Counted from cysteine to phenylalanine, this CDR3 has 14 amino acids. The retained sequence is limited to the CDR3, 42 bases, with the frame set at the first base. Looking up the germline V gene yields CDR1 SGDLS and CDR2 YYNGEE. The germline ends are 10 bases apart after V is trimmed by 0 bases and J by 3 bases.

The rearrangement combines TRBV9 with TRBJ2-7; the D segment cannot be called with confidence. Material: CD4+ or CD8+ T cells sorted from blood, obtained in a trial of the OX40 agonist ivuxolimab. This sequence originates from an adult with an advanced solid tumor such as melanoma, head and neck, liver or kidney cancer. The CDR3 has the sequence CASSVGGGDYEQYF. At the DNA level, the sequence is TGTGCCAGCAGCGTAGGAGGCGGAGACTACGAGCAGTACTTC.